The 30 T cell receptor beta chains below were found in one sample sequenced in a study of control samples from healthy donors and cancer patients. Profiling relied on immunoSEQ multiplex PCR, and the TCRdb table lists in-frame clones only, not all of them. The table shows 150,000 to 200,000 clones, with about 90% occurring only once. The material sequenced was blood. The receptors originated from a woman aged 40 to 50 in good health.

The chain joins TRBV19 to TRBJ1-1, with D maybe TRBD1 (5 bases). From germline, CDR1 is LNHDA and CDR2 SQIVND (reference sequence). The CDR3 runs to 15 residues. The ends were cut back, 0 bases at V and 4 bases at J, with 12 bases in the middle. The CDR3 nucleotides are TGTGCCAGTAGTATAGATCCGGCAGGGCGCACTGAAGCTTTCTTT. It is translated as CASSIDPAGRTEAFF.

The chain joins TRBV3-1 (or the pseudogene TRBV3-2) to TRBJ1-1; 12 nucleotides agree with TRBD1. Looked up from germline, CDR1 is LGHDT and CDR2 is YNNKEL (reference sequence). This CDR3 is built from 15 residues. J gave up 11 bases and V 5 bases, and 12 bases lay outside the gene matches. CDR3 bases: TGTGCCAGCAGCGATACCGGGACAGGGGGCGATCGGGCTTTCTTT. Residues: CASSDTGTGGDRAFF.

This clone occurred a few times. The chain has TRBV11-2 and TRBJ2-2; tentatively, D is TRBD1 or TRBD2 (6 bases each). V gave up 5 bases and J gave up 6 bases, with 16 bases separating them. Germline V gives CDR1 SGHAT, CDR2 FQNNGV. This CDR3 comprises 15 residues. CDR3 amino acids: CASSLQPGAPGELFF. DNA for the CDR3: TGTGCCAGCAGCCTACAGCCGGGGGCGCCCGGGGAGCTGTTTTTT.

This clone came up once. The J gene is TRBJ1-2, the V gene TRBV7-2; unclear D gene. The CDR3 length is 16 residues. Germline loops: CDR1 SGHTA, CDR2 FQGNSA. V dropped 2 bases and J dropped 4 bases, with 17 bases sitting between them. Here the CDR3 DNA reads TGTGCCAGCAGCTTACGCTTTGTGGCGAGCTCCTATGGCTACACCTTC. It encodes CASSLRFVASSYGYTF.

The gene calls are TRBV15 and TRBJ2-7; the match to TRBD1 covers 9 bases. The CDR3 runs to 15 residues. V lost 3 bases, J lost 1 base, and 4 bases stayed unmatched. Germline CDR1 is LNHNV and CDR2 is YYDKDF (reference sequence). CDR3 loop: CATSRGGTGSYEQYF. For the CDR3, the DNA is TGTGCCACCAGCAGGGGGGGGACAGGGTCCTACGAGCAGTACTTC.

The rearrangement uses TRBV5-1 and TRBJ2-7; perhaps TRBD2 as D (6 bases). V was shortened by 4 bases and J by 2 bases, with 19 bases between the two germline ends. From germline, CDR1 is SGHRS and CDR2 YFSETQ. The CDR3 extends over 16 amino acids. In DNA form, the CDR3 reads TGCGCCAGCAGCGGAGGGCTGGGCAAAGAGACCTACGAGCAGTACTTC. Amino acids: CASSGGLGKETYEQYF.

The gene calls are TRBV3-1 (or the pseudogene TRBV3-2) and TRBJ1-6; 7 nucleotides agree with TRBD1. The CDR3 runs 15 residues. V lost 4 bases to trimming and J lost 6 bases; unmatched junction nucleotides: 6. Germline-derived CDR1 and CDR2 are LGHDT and YNNKEL (reference sequence). The CDR3 DNA is TGTGCCAGCAGCCTCGGAGCAGGGGGTAATTCACCCCTCCACTTT. It is translated as CASSLGAGGNSPLHF.

The rearrangement uses TRBV6-6 and TRBJ1-2, with a weak D call TRBD1 (5 bases). V lost 5 bases, J lost 4 bases, and 14 bases lay in between. The CDR3 length is 14 residues. Germline V lookup: CDR1 MNHNY, CDR2 SVGAGI (reference sequence). CDR3 in DNA: TGTGCCAGCAGTAGCCGGGGGGAACGCTATGGCTACACCTTC. It yields the protein CASSSRGERYGYTF.

Notes on this clone: Distinct nucleotide sequences in the sample also encode this CDR3. V usage is TRBV19 and J usage is TRBJ1-5; 11 bases are a match to TRBD1. The CDR3 length is 17 residues. V gave up 4 bases and J gave up 3 bases; unmatched junction bases: 8. Germline loops: CDR1 LNHDA, CDR2 SQIVND (reference sequence). The CDR3 DNA is TGTGCCAGTAGTACGGACAGGGGGCGGGGGGTCAATCAGCCCCAGCATTTT. Translated, it gives CASSTDRGRGVNQPQHF.

The chain carries TRBV2 and TRBJ2-2, with no clear D. V shed 1 base and J shed 4 bases, with 13 bases lying between them. Germline lookup yields CDR1 SNHLY and CDR2 FYNNEI. The CDR3 totals 16 residues. The CDR3 sequence is CASSEGVRASTGELFF. CDR3 DNA: TGTGCCAGCAGTGAAGGAGTAAGGGCGAGCACCGGGGAGCTGTTTTTT.

V and J are TRBV4-1 and TRBJ2-1; the D is unclear. The V end lost 1 base, the J end lost 6 bases, and 10 bases lay between the germline ends. Germline V CDR1 and CDR2: MGHRA, YSYEKL. CDR3 length: 14 amino acids. The CDR3 nucleotides read TGCGCCAGCAGCCAAGTACTGCCCCCCAATGAGCAGTTCTTC. This codes for CASSQVLPPNEQFF.

The chain employs TRBV9 and TRBJ1-2, with a possible D match to TRBD1 (6 bases). Germline V CDR1 and CDR2: SGDLS, YYNGEE. This CDR3 spans 13 amino acids. The ends were cut back, 6 bases at V and 2 bases at J, with 11 bases in the middle. The CDR3 loop is CASTDGGNYGYTF. Written as DNA, the CDR3 is TGTGCCAGCACCGACGGGGGCAACTATGGCTACACCTTC. The full variable domain, its missing parts supplied by reference TRBV9 and TRBJ1-2, is DSGVTQTPKHLITATGQRVTLRCSPRSGDLSVYWYQQSLDQGLQFLIQYYNGEERAKGNILERFSAQQFPDLHSELNLSSLELGDSALYFCASTDGGNYGYTFGSGTRLTVV.

The chain is built from TRBV29-1 and TRBJ2-5; TRBD2 agrees at 12 bases. J gave up 5 bases and V 4 bases, and 8 bases lay outside the gene matches. Germline CDR1 and CDR2: SQVTM and ANQGSEA. This CDR3 comprises 15 residues. The CDR3 reads CSVGRTSGEGETQYF. The DNA of the CDR3 is TGCAGCGTTGGCCGGACTAGCGGGGAGGGGGAGACCCAGTACTTC.

V gene TRBV19 combines with J gene TRBJ1-2; 11 bases are shared with TRBD1. The CDR3 extends over 15 amino acids. Germline CDR1 LNHDA, CDR2 SQIVND (reference sequence). V lost 1 base to trimming and J lost 6 bases; unmatched junction nucleotides: 4. The CDR3 region has the DNA TGTGCCAGTAGTATAGGGACAGGGGGCGTCAATGGCTACACCTTC. This sequence encodes CASSIGTGGVNGYTF.

The CDR3 sequence: CASKVPGLQETQYF. The CDR3 DNA is TGTGCCTCCAAGGTCCCAGGGCTGCAAGAGACCCAGTACTTC. This chain joins TRBV2 and TRBJ2-5, with D perhaps TRBD1 (5 bases). Trimming removed 11 bases at V and 2 bases at J, with 18 bases between. The CDR3 covers 14 residues. Germline loops: CDR1 SNHLY, CDR2 FYNNEI.

CDR3 sequence: CSATGVDTQYF. The CDR3 nucleotides are TGCAGTGCTACAGGGGTAGATACGCAGTATTTT. The rearrangement joins TRBV20-1 to TRBJ2-3; TRBD1 might be the D (6 bases). Trimming stripped 4 bases from V and 5 bases from J, with 7 bases between. Germline V gives CDR1 DFQATT, CDR2 SNEGSKA (reference sequence). This CDR3 has 11 residues.

This clone showed up just a few times. The chain couples TRBV7-9 to TRBJ1-4, with 8 bases lining up with TRBD1. Looked up from germline, CDR1 is SEHNR and CDR2 is FQNEAQ (reference sequence). There are 16 residues in the CDR3. V lost 6 bases and J lost 3; bases outside the gene matches: 9. Written as DNA, the CDR3 is TGTGCCAGCAGTTTCGCTCCGGGACAGGCTAATGAAAAACTGTTTTTT. Its translation: CASSFAPGQANEKLFF.

V is TRBV29-1 and J is TRBJ2-2; the match to TRBD1 covers 10 bases. Trimming took 6 bases from V and 0 from J; bases not matched to a gene: 13. Germline V gene lookup returns CDR1 SQVTM and CDR2 ANQGSEA. The CDR3 is 18 residues long. The CDR3 reads CSVGGGDRGQSNTGELFF. The CDR3 DNA reads as TGCAGCGTGGGCGGAGGGGACAGGGGCCAATCGAACACCGGGGAGCTGTTTTTT.

The chain has TRBV19 and TRBJ1-2, with 7 bases that match TRBD1. The CDR3 extends over 16 amino acids. CDR1 is LNHDA, CDR2 SQIVND, per germline (reference sequence). V lost 3 bases to trimming and J lost 0 bases; unmatched junction nucleotides: 7. In DNA, the CDR3 is TGTGCCAGTAGTATGCGGTCAGGGGGATCTAACTATGGCTACACCTTC. It encodes CASSMRSGGSNYGYTF.

The chain combines TRBV6-6 with TRBJ1-5, with D possibly being TRBD1 (5 bases). Germline loops: CDR1 MNHNY, CDR2 SVGAGI (reference sequence). The V end lost 8 bases, the J end lost 0 bases, and 17 bases lay between the germline ends. The CDR3 length is 16 residues. The CDR3 bases are TGTGCCAGCCTTTCGGAAGGGGAATATAGCAATCAGCCCCAGCATTTT. Its translation is CASLSEGEYSNQPQHF.

Notes on this clone: The same CDR3 arises from other DNA sequences in this sample as well. The chain carries TRBV5-1 and TRBJ2-7; no clear D. The V end was cut by 1 base, the J end by 1 base, with 3 bases between. Germline V gives CDR1 SGHRS, CDR2 YFSETQ. The CDR3 has 12 amino acids. Here the CDR3 DNA reads TGCGCCAGCAGCTTGCCGTCCTACGAGCAGTACTTC. Protein product: CASSLPSYEQYF. The whole variable domain, filled in from reference TRBV5-1 and TRBJ2-7, reads KAGVTQTPRYLIKTRGQQVTLSCSPISGHRSVSWYQQTPGQGLQFLFEYFSETQRNKGNFPGRFSGRQFSNSRSEMNVSTLELGDSALYLCASSLPSYEQYFGPGTRLTVT.

The chain combines TRBV5-1 with TRBJ1-1; 11 nucleotides align to TRBD1. Trimming took 4 bases from V and 4 from J; bases not matched to a gene: 6. CDR3 length: 15 amino acids. Germline CDR1 reads SGHRS; CDR2 reads YFSETQ. In DNA form, the CDR3 reads TGCGCCAGCAGCGGGACAGGGGGTCAGGGCACTGAAGCTTTCTTT. Protein: CASSGTGGQGTEAFF.

The rearrangement joins TRBV3-1 (or the pseudogene TRBV3-2) to TRBJ2-5; 8 nucleotides agree with TRBD2. The CDR3 is 16 residues long. Germline V gives CDR1 LGHDT, CDR2 YNNKEL (reference sequence). With V trimmed by 4 bases and J by 1 base, 8 bases remained unmatched. In DNA, the CDR3 is TGTGCCAGCAGCCTGTCCGGGACTAGACCCCAAGAGACCCAGTACTTC. Encoded protein: CASSLSGTRPQETQYF.

The V gene is TRBV25-1, the J gene TRBJ1-1; no clear D. Germline V gives CDR1 MGHDK, CDR2 SYGVNS. Trimming pared 7 bases from V and 5 bases from J, leaving 11 bases between. The length of the CDR3 is 12 residues. CDR3 sequence (DNA): TGTGCCAGCAATTCGGTTGGGACTGAAGCTTTCTTT. This gives the protein CASNSVGTEAFF.

V is TRBV28 and J is TRBJ1-1; TRBD1 might be the D (6 bases). CDR3 length: 14 amino acids. The germline gives CDR1 MDHEN, CDR2 SYDVKM. Trimming shortened V by 5 bases and J by 5 bases, and 15 bases separated the two germline ends. The CDR3 spells CASSTWGGGTEAFF. As DNA, the CDR3 is TGTGCCAGCAGTACCTGGGGGGGCGGTACTGAAGCTTTCTTT.

The V gene is TRBV5-6, the J gene TRBJ2-1; TRBD1 matches 8 bases. Germline values: CDR1 SGHDT, CDR2 YYEEEE. V lost 2 bases to trimming and J lost 6 bases; unmatched junction nucleotides: 7. The length of the CDR3 is 15 residues. CDR3 sequence: CASSFTGQVFNEQFF. DNA of the CDR3: TGTGCCAGCAGCTTTACGGGACAGGTATTCAATGAGCAGTTCTTC.

This clone was recorded only once. J is TRBJ2-3 and V is TRBV4-1, with TRBD1 matching 8 bases. The V gene end was trimmed by 0 bases and the J gene end by 1 base; junction bases not matched to a gene: 9. The CDR3 consists of 18 residues. Per germline, CDR1 MGHRA and CDR2 YSYEKL. In DNA, the CDR3 is TGCGCCAGCAGCCAAGATTCCCCCAGGGGGCTTCGCACAGATACGCAGTATTTT. Translation: CASSQDSPRGLRTDTQYF.

The rearrangement links TRBV6-5 to TRBJ1-6; TRBD1 might be the D (5 bases). The CDR3 spans 14 residues. Germline V CDR1 and CDR2: MNHEY, SVGAGI. Trimming removed 6 bases at V and 7 bases at J, with 13 bases between. CDR3 bases: TGTGCCAGCAGCGCCGGGACGTCAAATTCACCCCTCCACTTT. Its translation is CASSAGTSNSPLHF.

The gene calls are TRBV6-6 and TRBJ1-1; D remains ambiguous. CDR1 and CDR2 (germline): MNHNY, SVGAGI (reference sequence). CDR3 length equals 11 residues. V gave up 7 bases and J gave up 11 bases, with 14 bases separating them. CDR3 DNA: TGTGCCAGCATTGCGAGTGGGGTCGCTTTCTTT. Translation: CASIASGVAFF.

The chain employs TRBV5-1 and TRBJ1-6; tentatively, D is TRBD1 (5 bases). Germline CDR1 and CDR2: SGHRS and YFSETQ. V shed 2 bases and J shed 6 bases, with 12 bases lying between them. The length of the CDR3 is 15 residues. The CDR3 DNA reads TGCGCCAGCAGCTTCACAGGAGGAGGTAATTCACCCCTCCACTTT. Its translation: CASSFTGGGNSPLHF.